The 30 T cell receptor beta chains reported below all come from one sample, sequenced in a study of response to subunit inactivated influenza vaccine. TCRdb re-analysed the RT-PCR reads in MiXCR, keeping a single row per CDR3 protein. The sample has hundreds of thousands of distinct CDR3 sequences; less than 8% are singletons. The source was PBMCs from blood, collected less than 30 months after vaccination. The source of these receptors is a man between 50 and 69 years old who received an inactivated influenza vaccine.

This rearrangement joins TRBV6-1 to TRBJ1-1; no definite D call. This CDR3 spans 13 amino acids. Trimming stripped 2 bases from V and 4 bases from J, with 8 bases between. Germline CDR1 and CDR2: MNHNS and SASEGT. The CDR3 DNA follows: TGTGCCAGCAGTGAAAGAGGCCGCACTGAAGCTTTCTTT. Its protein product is CASSERGRTEAFF.

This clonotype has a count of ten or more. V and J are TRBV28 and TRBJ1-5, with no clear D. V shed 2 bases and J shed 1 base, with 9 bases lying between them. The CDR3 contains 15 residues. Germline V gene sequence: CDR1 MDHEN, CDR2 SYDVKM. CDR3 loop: CASSLAGISNQPQHF. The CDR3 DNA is TGTGCCAGCAGTTTAGCAGGTATCAGCAATCAGCCCCAGCATTTT. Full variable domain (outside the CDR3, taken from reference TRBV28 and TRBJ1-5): DVKVTQSSRYLVKRTGEKVFLECVQDMDHENMFWYRQDPGLGLRLIYFSYDVKMKEKGDIPEGYSVSREKKERFSLILESASTNQTSMYLCASSLAGISNQPQHFGDGTRLSIL.

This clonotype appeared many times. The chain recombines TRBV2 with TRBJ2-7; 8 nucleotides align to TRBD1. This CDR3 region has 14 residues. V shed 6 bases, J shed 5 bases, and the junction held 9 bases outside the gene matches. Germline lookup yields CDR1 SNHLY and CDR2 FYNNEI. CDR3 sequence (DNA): TGTGCCAGCAGACCCACCCCGGACAGGGACGAGCAGTACTTC. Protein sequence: CASRPTPDRDEQYF.

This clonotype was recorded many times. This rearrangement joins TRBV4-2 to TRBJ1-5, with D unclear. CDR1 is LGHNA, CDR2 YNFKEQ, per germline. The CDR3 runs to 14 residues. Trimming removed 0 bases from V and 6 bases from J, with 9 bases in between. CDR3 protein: CASSQDSGAQPQHF. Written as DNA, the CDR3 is TGTGCCAGCAGCCAAGATAGCGGAGCTCAGCCCCAGCATTTT.

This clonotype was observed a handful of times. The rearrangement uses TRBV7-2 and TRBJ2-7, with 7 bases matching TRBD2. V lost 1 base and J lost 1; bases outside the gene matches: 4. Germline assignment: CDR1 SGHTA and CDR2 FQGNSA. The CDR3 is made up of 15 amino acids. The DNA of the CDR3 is TGTGCCAGCAGCTTAGGGCCTAGCGGTTCCTACGAGCAGTACTTC. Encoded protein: CASSLGPSGSYEQYF.

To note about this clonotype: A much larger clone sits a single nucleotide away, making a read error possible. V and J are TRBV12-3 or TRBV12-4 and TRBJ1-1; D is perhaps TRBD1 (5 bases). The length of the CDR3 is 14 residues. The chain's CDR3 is CDSSFSGGNTEAFF. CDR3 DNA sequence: TGTGACAGCAGTTTCTCCGGGGGGAACACTGAAGCTTTCTTT.

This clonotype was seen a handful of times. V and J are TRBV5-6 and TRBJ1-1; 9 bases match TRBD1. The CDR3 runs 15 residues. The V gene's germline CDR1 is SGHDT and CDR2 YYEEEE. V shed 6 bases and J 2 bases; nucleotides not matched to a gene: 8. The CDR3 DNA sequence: TGTGCCAGCATCTTACAGGGACAGGGCAACACTGAAGCTTTCTTT. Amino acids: CASILQGQGNTEAFF.

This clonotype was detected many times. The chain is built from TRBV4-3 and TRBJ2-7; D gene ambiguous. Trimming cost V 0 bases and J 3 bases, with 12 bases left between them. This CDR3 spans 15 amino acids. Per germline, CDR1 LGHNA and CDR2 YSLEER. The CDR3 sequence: CASSQDLARIYEQYF. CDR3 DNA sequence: TGCGCCAGCAGCCAAGATCTTGCTAGAATCTACGAGCAGTACTTC.

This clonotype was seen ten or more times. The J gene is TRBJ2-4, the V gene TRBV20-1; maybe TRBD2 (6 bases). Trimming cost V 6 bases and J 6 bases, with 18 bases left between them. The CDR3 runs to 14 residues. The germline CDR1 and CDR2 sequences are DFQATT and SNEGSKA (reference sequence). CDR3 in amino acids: CSAQPRGFTNIQYF. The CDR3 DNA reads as TGCAGTGCCCAACCCCGGGGGTTCACAAACATTCAGTACTTC.

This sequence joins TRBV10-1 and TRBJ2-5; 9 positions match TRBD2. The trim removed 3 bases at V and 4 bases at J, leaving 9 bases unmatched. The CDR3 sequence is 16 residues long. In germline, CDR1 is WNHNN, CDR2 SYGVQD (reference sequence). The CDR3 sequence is CASSDVLAGNLETQYF. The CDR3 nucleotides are TGCGCCAGCAGTGACGTCCTAGCGGGGAACCTAGAGACCCAGTACTTC.

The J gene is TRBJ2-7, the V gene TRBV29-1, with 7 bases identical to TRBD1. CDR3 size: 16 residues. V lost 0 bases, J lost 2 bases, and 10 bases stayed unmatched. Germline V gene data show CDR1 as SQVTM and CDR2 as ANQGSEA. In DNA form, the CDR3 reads TGCAGCGTTGAAGATCGGCGGACAGGAGACACCTACGAGCAGTACTTC. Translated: CSVEDRRTGDTYEQYF.

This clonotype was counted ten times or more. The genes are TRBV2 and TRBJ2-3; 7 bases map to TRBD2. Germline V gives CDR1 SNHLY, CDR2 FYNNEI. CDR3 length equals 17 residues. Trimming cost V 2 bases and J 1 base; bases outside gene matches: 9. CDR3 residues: CASSESLGGPGTDTQYF. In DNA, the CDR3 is TGTGCCAGCAGTGAATCGTTGGGAGGGCCTGGCACAGATACGCAGTATTTT.

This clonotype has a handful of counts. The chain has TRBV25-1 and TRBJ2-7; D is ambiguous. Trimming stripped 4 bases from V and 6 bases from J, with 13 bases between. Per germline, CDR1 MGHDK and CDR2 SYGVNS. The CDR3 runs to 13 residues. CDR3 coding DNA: TGTGCCAGCAGTGCCCAGGCCCGTGGCGAGCAGTACTTC. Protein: CASSAQARGEQYF.

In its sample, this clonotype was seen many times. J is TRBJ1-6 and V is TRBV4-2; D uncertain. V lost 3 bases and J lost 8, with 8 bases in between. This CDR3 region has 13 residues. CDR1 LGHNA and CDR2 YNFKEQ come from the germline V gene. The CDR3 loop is CASSQHGDSPLHF. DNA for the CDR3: TGTGCCAGCAGCCAGCACGGGGATTCACCCCTCCACTTT.

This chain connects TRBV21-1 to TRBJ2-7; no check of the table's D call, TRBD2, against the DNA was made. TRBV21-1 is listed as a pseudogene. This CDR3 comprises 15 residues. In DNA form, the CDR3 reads TGTGCCAGCAGCAAAGTAACGGGGGGGCCCCACGAGCAGTACTTC. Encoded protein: CASSKVTGGPHEQYF.

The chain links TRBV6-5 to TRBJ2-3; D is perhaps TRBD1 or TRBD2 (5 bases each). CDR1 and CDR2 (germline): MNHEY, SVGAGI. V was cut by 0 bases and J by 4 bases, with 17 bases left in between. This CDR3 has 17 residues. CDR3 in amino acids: CASSYSFSGGRADTQYF. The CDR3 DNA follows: TGTGCCAGCAGTTACTCGTTTTCTGGGGGTCGGGCAGATACGCAGTATTTT.

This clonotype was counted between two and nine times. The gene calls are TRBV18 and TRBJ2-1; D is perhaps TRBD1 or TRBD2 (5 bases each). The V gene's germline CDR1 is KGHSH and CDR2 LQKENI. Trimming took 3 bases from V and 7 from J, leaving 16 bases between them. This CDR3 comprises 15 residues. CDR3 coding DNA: TGTGCCAGCTCACCGTGGGACGTCAATGTGAATGAGCAGTTCTTC. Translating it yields CASSPWDVNVNEQFF. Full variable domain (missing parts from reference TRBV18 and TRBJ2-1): NAGVMQNPRHLVRRRGQEARLRCSPMKGHSHVYWYRQLPEEGLKFMVYLQKENIIDESGMPKERFSAEFPKEGPSILRIQQVVRGDSAAYFCASSPWDVNVNEQFFGPGTRLTVL.

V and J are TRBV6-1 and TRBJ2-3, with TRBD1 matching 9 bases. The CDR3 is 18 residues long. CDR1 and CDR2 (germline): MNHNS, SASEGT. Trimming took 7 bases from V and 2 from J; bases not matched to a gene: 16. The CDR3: CASNHLTGTGRATDTQYF. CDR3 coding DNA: TGTGCCAGCAACCATTTAACTGGGACAGGGCGGGCCACAGATACGCAGTATTTT.

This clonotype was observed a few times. CDR3 DNA sequence: TGTGCCAGCAGTGAATCTTATATCGATGAGCAGTTCTTC. Translated, it gives CASSESYIDEQFF. J is TRBJ2-1 and V is TRBV25-1; D gene unclear. The germline V gene has CDR1 MGHDK and CDR2 SYGVNS. There are 13 residues in the CDR3. Trimming took 1 base from V and 8 from J, leaving 9 bases between them.

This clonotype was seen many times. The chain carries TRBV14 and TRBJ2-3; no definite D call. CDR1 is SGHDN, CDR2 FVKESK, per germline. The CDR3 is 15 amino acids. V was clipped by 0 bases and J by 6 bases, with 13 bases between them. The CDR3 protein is CASSQDRKPRDTQYF. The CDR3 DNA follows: TGTGCCAGCAGCCAAGATCGCAAGCCTCGGGATACGCAGTATTTT.

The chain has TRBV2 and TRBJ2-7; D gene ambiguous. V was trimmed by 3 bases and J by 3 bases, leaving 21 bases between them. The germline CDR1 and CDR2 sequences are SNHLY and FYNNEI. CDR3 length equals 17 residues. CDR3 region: CASSDPIDIRAYYEQYF. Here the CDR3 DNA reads TGTGCCAGCAGTGACCCCATAGACATTCGGGCCTACTACGAGCAGTACTTC.

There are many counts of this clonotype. CDR3 coding DNA: TGTGCCAGCAGGACCACAGGGTTTTACGAGCAGTACTTC. This gives the protein CASRTTGFYEQYF. The chain joins TRBV28 to TRBJ2-7; D might be TRBD1 (6 bases). V lost 6 bases and J lost 4, with 13 bases in between. This CDR3 is 13 amino acids long. Germline V gene sequence: CDR1 MDHEN, CDR2 SYDVKM.

The CDR3 is CASSLTRQGNTEAFF. DNA of the CDR3: TGTGCCAGCAGCTTAACAAGACAGGGCAACACTGAAGCTTTCTTT. This chain uses TRBV11-2 with TRBJ1-1; 7 positions agree with TRBD1. The CDR3 spans 15 residues. V gave up 2 bases and J gave up 2 bases; unmatched junction bases: 5. CDR1 is SGHAT and CDR2 is FQNNGV in the germline V gene. Together with reference TRBV11-2 and TRBJ1-1, the CDR3 gives the full variable domain: EAGVAQSPRYKIIEKRQSVAFWCNPISGHATLYWYQQILGQGPKLLIQFQNNGVVDDSQLPKDRFSAERLKGVDSTLKIQPAKLEDSAVYLCASSLTRQGNTEAFFGQGTRLTVV.

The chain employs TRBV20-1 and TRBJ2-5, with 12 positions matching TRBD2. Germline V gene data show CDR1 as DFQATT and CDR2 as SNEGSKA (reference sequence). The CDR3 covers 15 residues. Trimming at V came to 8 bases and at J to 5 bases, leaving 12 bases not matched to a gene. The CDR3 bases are TGCAGTACCCACCCTAGCGGGAGGGCCCGCGAGACCCAGTACTTC. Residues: CSTHPSGRARETQYF.

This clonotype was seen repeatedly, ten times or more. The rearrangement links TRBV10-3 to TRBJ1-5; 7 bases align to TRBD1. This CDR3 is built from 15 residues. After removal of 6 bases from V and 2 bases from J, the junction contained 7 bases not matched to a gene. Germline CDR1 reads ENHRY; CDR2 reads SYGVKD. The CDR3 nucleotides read TGTGCCATCAGGGCAGGGGGGTCGGGCAATCAGCCCCAGCATTTT. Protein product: CAIRAGGSGNQPQHF.

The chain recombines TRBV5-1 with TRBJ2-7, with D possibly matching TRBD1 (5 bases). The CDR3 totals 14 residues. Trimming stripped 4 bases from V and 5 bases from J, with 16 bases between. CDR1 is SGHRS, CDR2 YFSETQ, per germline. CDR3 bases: TGCGCCAGCAGCCTGGGTTCCGCAGGGAACGAGCAGTACTTC. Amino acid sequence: CASSLGSAGNEQYF.

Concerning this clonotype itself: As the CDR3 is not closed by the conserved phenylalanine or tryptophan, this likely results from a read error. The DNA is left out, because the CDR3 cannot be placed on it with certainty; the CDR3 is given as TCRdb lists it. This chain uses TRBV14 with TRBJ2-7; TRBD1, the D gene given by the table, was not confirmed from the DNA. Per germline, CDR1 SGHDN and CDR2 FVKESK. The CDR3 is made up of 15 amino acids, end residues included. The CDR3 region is CASSQEADRHGEEDY.

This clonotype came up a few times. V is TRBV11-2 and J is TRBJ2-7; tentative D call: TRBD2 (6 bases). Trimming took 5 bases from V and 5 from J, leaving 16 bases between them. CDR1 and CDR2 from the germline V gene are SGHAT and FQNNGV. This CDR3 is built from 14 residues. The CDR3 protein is CASSPVAGRHEQYF. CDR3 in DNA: TGTGCCAGCAGCCCAGTGGCGGGAAGGCACGAGCAGTACTTC.

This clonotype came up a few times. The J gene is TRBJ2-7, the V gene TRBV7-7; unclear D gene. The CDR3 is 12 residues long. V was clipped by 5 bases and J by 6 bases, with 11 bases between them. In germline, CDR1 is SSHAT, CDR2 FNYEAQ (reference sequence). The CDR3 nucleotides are TGTGCCAGCAGCCATACCTCCGGCGAGCAGTACTTC. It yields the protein CASSHTSGEQYF.

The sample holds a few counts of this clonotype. For the CDR3, the DNA is TGCAGTGCTAGCGGGAGTCCCAACGAGCAGTACTTC. This codes for CSASGSPNEQYF. This chain joins TRBV20-1 and TRBJ2-7, with a tentative D call TRBD2 (6 bases). This CDR3 comprises 12 residues. Trimming pared 3 bases from V and 5 bases from J, leaving 11 bases between. The germline gives CDR1 DFQATT, CDR2 SNEGSKA (reference sequence).